A single sample is the source of the 28 T cell receptor beta chains below, sequenced in a study of T cell repertoires in cytomegalovirus infection (dated 2019 in TCRdb). Sequencer: Illumina HiSeq 1500. TCRdb took the public reads, trimmed them with fastp at Q25, ran MiXCR for clone calling and kept in-frame beta chains. Records with the same CDR3 protein are collapsed into one entry carrying the most frequent genes and DNA. Within this sample are 150,000 or so distinct CDR3 sequences, with roughly a quarter of them counted one time only. The ten most abundant clones make up approximately 11% of the sample. Sequencing input: PBMCs. Receptors originate from a human donor in good health (CMV status not recorded). Some clones in this sample may be carry-over from other donors' samples.

The chain carries TRBV24-1 and TRBJ2-2, with 13 bases fitting TRBD2. V was pared by 9 bases and J by 5 bases, with 8 bases of the junction left unmatched. The CDR3 sequence is 16 residues long. Germline CDR1 is KGHDR and CDR2 is SFDVKD. CDR3 sequence (DNA): TGTGCCACCGGACTAGCGGGAGACATATCTACCGGGGAGCTGTTTTTT. Amino acid sequence: CATGLAGDISTGELFF.

The V gene is TRBV18, the J gene TRBJ2-7, with 7 bases aligning to TRBD1. The CDR3 has 16 amino acids. V lost 0 bases and J lost 2; bases outside the gene matches: 7. Germline CDR1 reads KGHSH; CDR2 reads LQKENI. CDR3 residues: CASSPPSTGQTYEQYF. DNA for the CDR3: TGTGCCAGCTCACCACCATCGACAGGGCAAACCTACGAGCAGTACTTC.

This clonotype showed up many times. V is TRBV11-2 and J is TRBJ2-7; 14 positions match TRBD2. Germline values: CDR1 SGHAT, CDR2 FQNNGV. The CDR3 is made up of 18 amino acids. Unmatched junction bases numbered 5, after V lost 1 base and J lost 0 bases. The CDR3 sequence is CASSLGLAGGPVSYEQYF. DNA for the CDR3: TGTGCCAGCAGCTTAGGACTAGCGGGAGGGCCGGTCTCCTACGAGCAGTACTTC.

This clonotype was counted only a few times. V is TRBV29-1 and J is TRBJ2-2; no reliable D call. Trimming took 7 bases from V and 5 from J, leaving 11 bases between them. Germline-derived CDR1 and CDR2 are SQVTM and ANQGSEA. The CDR3 has 12 amino acids. CDR3 in DNA: TGCAGCGCCGCTTCGGATACCGGGGAGCTGTTTTTT. Translated, it gives CSAASDTGELFF.

This clonotype was seen only a few times. The rearrangement links TRBV7-9 to TRBJ2-5; the D gene is possibly TRBD2 (5 bases). V shed 5 bases and J shed 1 base, with 8 bases lying between them. The CDR3 is made up of 13 amino acids. CDR1 and CDR2 (germline): SEHNR, FQNEAQ (reference sequence). For the CDR3, the DNA is TGTGCCAGCAGCCCCACTAGCCAAGAGACCCAGTACTTC. Its translation: CASSPTSQETQYF.

This rearrangement joins TRBV28 to TRBJ1-5, with TRBD1 identical over 10 bases. The ends lost 6 bases at V and 5 bases at J; junction bases unmatched: 7. Looked up from germline, CDR1 is MDHEN and CDR2 is SYDVKM. CDR3 length: 15 amino acids. The CDR3 is CASRPGTGVDQPQHF. CDR3 nucleotide sequence: TGTGCCAGCAGGCCCGGGACAGGGGTCGATCAGCCCCAGCATTTT.

J is TRBJ2-7 and V is TRBV6-2 or TRBV6-3; 9 bases map to TRBD1. Germline V gives CDR1 MNHEY, CDR2 SVGEGT. The CDR3 has 15 amino acids. The V and J ends lost 7 bases and 5 bases, in that order; junction bases with no gene match: 12. CDR3: CASKGPGQGLHEQYF. The CDR3 DNA follows: TGTGCCAGCAAGGGCCCGGGACAGGGTCTCCACGAGCAGTACTTC.

This clonotype was counted ten times or more. This chain joins TRBV28 and TRBJ2-3; 9 bases are a match to TRBD2. The CDR3 runs to 15 residues. Trimming took 5 bases from V and 6 from J; bases not matched to a gene: 9. Per the germline V gene, CDR1 is MDHEN and CDR2 is SYDVKM. The CDR3 is CASSQQASGADTQYF. CDR3 sequence (DNA): TGTGCCAGCAGTCAACAGGCTAGCGGGGCGGATACGCAGTATTTT.

The V gene is TRBV11-2, the J gene TRBJ2-3; TRBD2 aligns across 9 bases. CDR1 and CDR2 from the germline V gene are SGHAT and FQNNGV. Unmatched junction bases numbered 13, after V lost 5 bases and J lost 4 bases. The CDR3 covers 17 residues. CDR3 sequence reads: CASSLRAGGSSADTQYF. DNA of the CDR3: TGTGCCAGCAGCCTAAGAGCGGGGGGCTCCAGCGCAGATACGCAGTATTTT.

This clonotype showed up just a few times. V usage is TRBV12-3 or TRBV12-4 and J usage is TRBJ2-3, with 9 bases fitting TRBD2. CDR3 length: 16 amino acids. The J segment lost 0 bases and the V segment lost 4 bases, leaving 5 bases of the junction unmatched. For the CDR3, the DNA is TGTGCCAGCAGTTCCTCTAGCGGGGAGAGCACAGATACGCAGTATTTT. Protein: CASSSSSGESTDTQYF.

V gene TRBV12-3 or TRBV12-4 combines with J gene TRBJ2-4; no firm D call. CDR3 size: 14 residues. Deletions cut 8 bases from V and 0 bases from J, with 11 bases between. CDR3 in amino acids: CASAPGLAKNIQYF. The DNA for the CDR3 is TGTGCCAGCGCCCCCGGGTTAGCCAAAAACATTCAGTACTTC.

This clonotype came up a few times. This chain connects TRBV12-3 or TRBV12-4 to TRBJ1-5, with 7 bases that match TRBD1. The CDR3 consists of 15 residues. V lost 7 bases and J lost 3; bases outside the gene matches: 9. The CDR3: CASKPGTANNQPQHF. The CDR3 nucleotides read TGTGCCAGCAAACCCGGGACAGCTAACAATCAGCCCCAGCATTTT.

This clonotype occurred a few times. V gene TRBV27 combines with J gene TRBJ2-3; D gene ambiguous. The CDR3 sequence is 12 residues long. V was cut by 5 bases and J by 2 bases, with 5 bases left in between. The germline gives CDR1 MNHEY, CDR2 SMNVEV (reference sequence). CDR3: CASSTPTDTQYF. In nucleotides, the CDR3 is TGTGCCAGCAGTACCCCCACAGATACGCAGTATTTT.

This chain links TRBV7-3 with TRBJ2-5; D may match TRBD1 or TRBD2 (5 bases each). The CDR3 covers 13 residues. The V gene lost 5 bases and the J gene lost 5 bases, with 12 bases spanning the gap. Germline V gene sequence: CDR1 SGHTA, CDR2 FQGTGA. The CDR3 reads CASSPGTAETQYF. CDR3 coding DNA: TGTGCCAGCAGCCCGGGGACGGCGGAGACCCAGTACTTC. Full variable domain (remainder filled in from reference TRBV7-3 and TRBJ2-5): GAGVSQTPSNKVTEKGKYVELRCDPISGHTALYWYRQSLGQGPEFLIYFQGTGAADDSGLPNDRFFAVRPEGSVSTLKIQRTERGDSAVYLCASSPGTAETQYFGPGTRLLVL.

The CDR3: CASSFPGSNQPQHF. As DNA, the CDR3 is TGTGCCAGCAGTTTTCCTGGTAGCAATCAGCCCCAGCATTTT. The V call is TRBV28, the J call TRBJ1-5, with D hard to call. The CDR3 contains 14 residues. CDR1 and CDR2 from the germline V gene are MDHEN and SYDVKM. V was cut by 3 bases and J by 0 bases, with 6 bases left in between.

As to this clonotype: This could be a read error, since a much larger clone is one nucleotide away. The chain is built from TRBV20-1 and TRBJ1-5; D call uncertain. Germline-derived CDR1 and CDR2 are DFQATT and SNEGSKA (reference sequence). This CDR3 region has 15 residues. The DNA of the CDR3 is TGCAGTGCTAGAAGGCTAGGTTATAGCAATCACCCCCAGCATTTT. Protein product: CSARRLGYSNHPQHF.

Notes on this clonotype: Being one base from a much bigger clone, this may be a read error. The chain is built from TRBV7-2 and TRBJ2-2; D is possibly TRBD1 (6 bases). Germline V gives CDR1 SGHTA, CDR2 FQGNSA. This CDR3 contains 17 residues. The CDR3 bases are TGTGCCAGCGAGCTCCCCCGGACAGCCTCGAACGCCGGGGAGCTGTTTTTT. Encoded protein: CASELPRTASNAGELFF.

CDR3 region: CASNSGATEAFF. CDR3 DNA: TGTGCCAGCAACTCAGGGGCTACTGAAGCTTTCTTT. J is TRBJ1-1 and V is TRBV14; possible D gene TRBD1, 6 bases. Trimming shortened V by 7 bases and J by 5 bases, and 11 bases separated the two germline ends. Per the germline V gene, CDR1 is SGHDN and CDR2 is FVKESK. The CDR3 consists of 12 residues.

In its sample, this clonotype was seen a few times. The chain employs TRBV19 and TRBJ1-1; 7 nucleotides align to TRBD1. V was pared by 4 bases and J by 6 bases, with 8 bases of the junction left unmatched. From germline, CDR1 is LNHDA and CDR2 SQIVND (reference sequence). This CDR3 contains 14 residues. The CDR3 spells CASSNHDREAEAFF. The CDR3 region has the DNA TGTGCCAGTAGTAATCACGACAGGGAGGCTGAAGCTTTCTTT. The whole variable domain, filled in from reference TRBV19 and TRBJ1-1, reads DGGITQSPKYLFRKEGQNVTLSCEQNLNHDAMYWYRQDPGQGLRLIYYSQIVNDFQKGDIAEGYSVSREKKESFPLTVTSAQKNPTAFYLCASSNHDREAEAFFGQGTRLTVV.

V is TRBV28 and J is TRBJ2-1; 11 bases are a match to TRBD2. Germline CDR1 is MDHEN and CDR2 is SYDVKM. The CDR3 spans 15 residues. The ends lost 5 bases at V and 5 bases at J; junction bases unmatched: 5. The CDR3 loop is CASSLLAGVDNEQFF. CDR3 bases: TGTGCCAGCAGTCTACTAGCGGGAGTTGACAATGAGCAGTTCTTC.

This clonotype was observed at least ten times. The chain is built from TRBV7-2 and TRBJ2-1, with TRBD2 identical over 8 bases. Germline CDR1 reads SGHTA; CDR2 reads FQGNSA. Unmatched junction bases numbered 6, after V lost 1 base and J lost 7 bases. CDR3 length: 15 residues. In DNA, the CDR3 is TGTGCCAGCAGCTTAGGTAGCGGGAACGGAAATGAGCAGTTCTTC. Protein product: CASSLGSGNGNEQFF.

Regarding this clonotype: Given a much more abundant clone one base away, this may be a read error. The chain joins TRBV19 to TRBJ2-3; a possible D gene is TRBD1 (5 bases). The germline gives CDR1 LNHDA, CDR2 SQIVND (reference sequence). This CDR3 comprises 15 residues. The CDR3, as DNA: TGTGACAGTAGTATAAAACCCAGACAGACAGATACGCAGTATTTT. Translated: CDSSIKPRQTDTQYF.

V is TRBV29-1 and J is TRBJ1-4; D is unresolved. V lost 4 bases and J 4 bases, leaving 16 bases between the germline ends. This CDR3 spans 15 amino acids. Germline CDR1 is SQVTM and CDR2 is ANQGSEA. The CDR3 nucleotides read TGCAGCGTTGTTGTTCCGGGGATCCTTAATGAAAAACTGTTTTTT. Amino acids: CSVVVPGILNEKLFF.

This chain connects TRBV12-3 or TRBV12-4 to TRBJ2-5; D gene unclear. Trimming took off 3 bases at V and 4 bases at J, with 6 bases between the two ends. This CDR3 region has 12 residues. The CDR3 loop is CASSFTPETQYF. The CDR3 DNA follows: TGTGCCAGCAGTTTCACTCCAGAGACCCAGTACTTC.

This chain connects TRBV28 to TRBJ2-1; D is undetermined. Trimming stripped 2 bases from V and 0 bases from J, with 5 bases between. CDR1 is MDHEN, CDR2 SYDVKM, per germline. The CDR3 is made up of 14 amino acids. The CDR3 DNA is TGTGCCAGCAGTTTAAGGGCCTCCTACAATGAGCAGTTCTTC. This encodes CASSLRASYNEQFF.

This clonotype was seen repeatedly, ten times or more. The chain links TRBV6-1 to TRBJ2-1; perhaps TRBD2 as D (5 bases). Germline CDR1 and CDR2: MNHNS and SASEGT. With 6 bases removed from V and 9 bases from J, the gap between germline ends came to 9 bases. The CDR3 is 11 residues long. The CDR3 loop reads CASSFSGEQFF. The CDR3, as DNA: TGTGCCAGCAGCTTCAGCGGTGAGCAGTTCTTC.

This clonotype came up many times. The rearrangement links TRBV5-4 to TRBJ2-2; no definite D call. Trimming cost V 1 base and J 1 base, with 5 bases left between them. This CDR3 has 14 residues. CDR1 SGHNT and CDR2 YYREEE come from the germline V gene (reference sequence). CDR3 sequence (DNA): TGTGCCAGCAGCTTGAGTGAGAACACCGGGGAGCTGTTTTTT. It yields the protein CASSLSENTGELFF.

This clonotype was counted once. The chain is built from TRBV23-1 and TRBJ1-5; 10 bases map to TRBD1. TRBV23-1 is recorded as an ORF, its role being uncertain. This CDR3 is 21 amino acids long. The ends lost 4 bases at V and 1 base at J; junction bases unmatched: 19. The CDR3 here is CASSLIGCGQGVVLSNQPQHF. The DNA of the CDR3 is TGCGCCAGCAGTCTCATCGGGTGTGGACAGGGGGTTGTCCTAAGCAATCAGCCCCAGCATTTT.